These T cell receptor beta chains were read from a single sample in a study of T cells after yellow fever vaccination. TCRdb recomputed calls from the 5' RACE reads with MiXCR, one row per CDR3 protein. The sample includes around 600,000 distinct CDR3 sequences, roughly an eighth seen only once; the top ten take about 15%. The starting material was PBMCs, obtained on the day of the yellow fever booster vaccination. The receptors were gathered from a man aged 25 to 40 who received the YFV17D yellow fever vaccine. Each CDR3 is given with its conserved first and last residue. The order of the fields is D gene, J gene, V gene, clone size, CDR3 protein, CDR3 DNA. The D gene is left open where the match is weak. Clone size appears in some rows only: once, few, many, or a class for an expanded clone.

NA,TRBJ2-7,TRBV7-2,NA,CASSFGRGYEQYF,TGTGCCAGCAGCTTCGGCAGGGGCTACGAGCAGTACTTC
NA,TRBJ2-3,TRBV7-2,NA,CASSSPYSGDPDTQYF,TGTGCCAGCAGCTCCCCCTACTCTGGAGATCCAGATACGCAGTATTTT
NA,TRBJ2-3,TRBV12-3/TRBV12-4,NA,CASSFRWIPDTQYF,TGTGCCAGCAGTTTTAGATGGATTCCAGATACGCAGTATTTT
NA,TRBJ1-1,TRBV7-3,few,CASSFSASNTEAFF,TGTGCCAGCAGCTTTTCCGCTTCGAACACTGAAGCTTTCTTT
NA,TRBJ1-2,TRBV6-1,NA,CASSREARRIYGYTF,TGTGCCAGCAGTAGAGAGGCTCGTCGGATCTATGGCTACACCTTC
NA,TRBJ2-3,TRBV7-9,NA,CASSPTTTTDTQYF,TGTGCCAGCAGTCCGACTACGACAACAGATACGCAGTATTTT
NA,TRBJ2-1,TRBV27,NA,CASSYPSGSSYNEQFF,TGTGCCAGCAGTTATCCTAGTGGTAGCTCCTACAATGAGCAGTTCTTC
TRBD2,TRBJ2-4,TRBV3-1,few,CASSQTSGINIQYF,TGTGCCAGCAGCCAGACTAGCGGGATAAACATTCAGTACTTC
NA,TRBJ1-2,TRBV7-2,few,CASSLWGGYTF,TGTGCCAGCAGCTTGTGGGGAGGCTACACCTTC
NA,TRBJ2-1,TRBV7-2,few,CASSPATGARSYNEQFF,TGTGCCAGCAGCCCGGCAACGGGAGCGAGATCCTACAATGAGCAGTTCTTC
NA,TRBJ2-7,TRBV5-1,few,CASSSSGVTYEQYF,TGCGCCAGCAGCTCCTCGGGAGTCACCTACGAGCAGTACTTC